This TCR beta chain was profiled in a study of blood T cell repertoires in COVID-19 (dated by TCRdb to the early 2020s). Notes on the research overall: The collaborator samples originated in the United States, Italy and Spain and spanned the acute and convalescent phases of COVID-19. The samples were drawn from the first 160 participants of the ongoing ImmuneRACE study and from roughly 1,300 subjects provided by 6 global collaborators. Where available, HLA class I and class II types were taken from metadata supplied by the sample provider and were not determined by assay-based typing. The repertoires were released in a freely available public database intended as a resource for research on the immune response to SARS-CoV-2. The material from the prospective study consisted of cDNA or gDNA derived from T cells, B-cell-depleted T cells, or PBMCs. The dataset comprised deeply sampled blood TCRbeta repertoires from subjects exposed to, actively infected with, or recovered from COVID-19. A de-identified subject ID, COVID-19 status, age in years and sex were almost always included in the sample metadata. The paper as a whole reports these results and caveats: Clinical and demographic metadata were provided uncurated, with the amount varying by source and participant.

Samples from volunteer blood donors who had recovered from COVID-19 were contributed by a second Seattle source. Each collaborating institution followed its own protocols to collect whole blood in K2EDTA tubes. For TCRbeta analysis, collaborators shipped samples as frozen whole blood, isolated PBMCs, or DNA extracted from either of those sample types. From V the trimming removes 3 bases and from J it removes 8 bases, while the gene matches leave 5 bases of the junction unaccounted for. The CDR3 sequence holds 13 residues, the cysteine and phenylalanine included. CDR3 DNA only is kept here, 39 bases in frame from base 1. CDR1 and CDR2, looked up from the germline V gene, are ENHRY and SYGVKD. TCRbeta CDR3 regions were amplified from genomic DNA using the immunoSEQ Assay, a bias-controlled multiplex PCR. On the authors' methods: The number of nucleated cells in each sample was estimated from the amplification of reference gene primers within the assay. To quantify the absolute abundance of each unique TCRbeta CDR3 rearrangement, sequence reads were collapsed and filtered. Productive Simpson clonality was computed per sample as the square root of Simpson's diversity index over productive rearrangements. TCRdb took over this immuneACCESS table, retaining in-frame rearrangements with V and J assigned. Such tables are incomplete; in checked studies, under half of the missing clones stem from an unresolved V gene, and the remainder is unexplained. V and J calls and clone size are copied from that table; D and trimming were computed from the DNA. The sample records around 230,000 clones, approximately 86% of which are singletons. The ten top clones hold 7.2% of the sample.

Points on this clone: Its binding antigen is unknown. Base qualities are not recorded, but no much larger clone differs from it by a single base.

This receptor was identified in a man between 60 and 75 years old who had recovered from COVID-19. The sample taken for sequencing was peripheral blood. Recombination connected TRBV10-3 to TRBJ1-1; a stretch of 8 junction bases matches TRBD1. The DNA sequence is given as TGTGCCATCAGTGAATCAAACAGGGGGGAAGCTTTCTTT. Protein translation: CAISESNRGEAFF.